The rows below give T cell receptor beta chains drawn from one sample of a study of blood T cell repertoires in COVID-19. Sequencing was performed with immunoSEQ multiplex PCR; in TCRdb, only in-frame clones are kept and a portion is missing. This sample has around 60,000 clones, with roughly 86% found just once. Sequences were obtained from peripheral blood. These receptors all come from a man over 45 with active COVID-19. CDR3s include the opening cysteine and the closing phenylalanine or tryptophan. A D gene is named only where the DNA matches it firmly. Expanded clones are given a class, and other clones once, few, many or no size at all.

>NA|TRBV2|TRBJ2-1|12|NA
TGTGCCAGCACCCCGGAGGCATATGAGCAGTTCTTC
CASTPEAYEQFF
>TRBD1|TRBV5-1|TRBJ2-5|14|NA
TGCGCCAGCAGCTTCGGACAGGCTCAAGAGACCCAGTACTTC
CASSFGQAQETQYF
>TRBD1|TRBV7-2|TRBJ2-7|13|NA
TGTGCCAGCAGCTCGGGACAGTTCTACGAGCAGTACTTC
CASSSGQFYEQYF
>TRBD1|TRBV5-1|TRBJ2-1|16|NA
TGCGCCAGCAGCCCGGGACAGGGGCCAAGGAACAATGAGCAGTTCTTC
CASSPGQGPRNNEQFF
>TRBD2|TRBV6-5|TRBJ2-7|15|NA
TGTGCCAGCAGCCCACCCCTAGCGGGGCCTTACGAGCAGTACTTC
CASSPPLAGPYEQYF
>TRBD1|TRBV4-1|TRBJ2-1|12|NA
TGCGCCAGCAGCCGAACAGGGGGTGAGCAGTTCTTC
CASSRTGGEQFF
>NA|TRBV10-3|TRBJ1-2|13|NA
TGTGCCATCAGTAACACACAAGGAGTTGGCTACACCTTC
CAISNTQGVGYTF
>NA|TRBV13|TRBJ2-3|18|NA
TGTGCCAGCAGCTTATCTCTCCGTGGGGAGGACGGCACAGATACGCAGTATTTT
CASSLSLRGEDGTDTQYF
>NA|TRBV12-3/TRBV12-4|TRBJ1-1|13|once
TGTGCCAGCCGGTTTGAACGTGGCACTGAAGCTTTCTTT
CASRFERGTEAFF
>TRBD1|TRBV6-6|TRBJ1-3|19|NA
TGTGCCAGCAGTCGAAACTTACAGGGGCTGGCAGACTCTGGAAACACCATATATTTT
CASSRNLQGLADSGNTIYF
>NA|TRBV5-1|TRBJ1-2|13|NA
TGCGCCAGCAGCTTGACAGCTAACTATGGCTACACCTTC
CASSLTANYGYTF
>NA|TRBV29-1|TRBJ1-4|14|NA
TGCAGCGTTGAAGGAAGACAGGATAATGAAAAACTGTTTTTT
CSVEGRQDNEKLFF
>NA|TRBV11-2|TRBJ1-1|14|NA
TGTGCCAGCAGCGTATTAAAAGGGGGCACTGAAGCTTTCTTT
CASSVLKGGTEAFF
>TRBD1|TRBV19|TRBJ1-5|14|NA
TGTGCCAGTAGACCCGACAGGGTCCTTCAGCCCCAGCATTTT
CASRPDRVLQPQHF
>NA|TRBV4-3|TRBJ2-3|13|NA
TGCGCCAGCAGCTTCCAGGAGGGGAATACGCAGTATTTT
CASSFQEGNTQYF
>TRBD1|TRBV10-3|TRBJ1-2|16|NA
TGTGCCATCAGTGTTTTCAGGGGGCGCACAGACTATGGCTACACCTTC
CAISVFRGRTDYGYTF
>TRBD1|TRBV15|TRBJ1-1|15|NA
TGTGCCACCAGCAGAGAGTCAGGGGGGATCGCTGAAGCTTTCTTT
CATSRESGGIAEAFF
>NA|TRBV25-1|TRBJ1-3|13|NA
TGTGCCAGCAGTGGACGAGGACAAGAAACCATATATTTT
CASSGRGQETIYF
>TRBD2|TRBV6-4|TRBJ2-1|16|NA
TGTGCCAGCCGCGCCCTAGCGGGGATCTCCTACAATGAGCAGTTCTTC
CASRALAGISYNEQFF
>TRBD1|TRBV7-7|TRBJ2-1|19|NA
TGTGCCAGCAGCCCCAATCCACGGCAGACAGGGGGCCCCTCCAATGAGCAGTTCTTC
CASSPNPRQTGGPSNEQFF
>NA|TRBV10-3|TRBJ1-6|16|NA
TGTGCCATCAGTGAGAAAGGGGCAGGGTCTAACTCACCCCTCCACTTT
CAISEKGAGSNSPLHF
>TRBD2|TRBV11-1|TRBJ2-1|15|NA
TGTGCCAGCACCTCACTAGCGGGGAGAAACAATGAGCAGTTCTTC
CASTSLAGRNNEQFF